These 28 T cell receptor beta chains were sequenced from one sample in a study of regulatory T cells in long-lasting Graves disease. In building TCR beta libraries, iRepertoire HTBI primers were used together with Arm-PCR of CDR3 regions. TCRdb ran MiXCR on the multiplex PCR reads and lists one entry per CDR3 protein. The sample yields approximately 460,000 distinct CDR3 sequences, about a sixth seen once. Time point denoted: newly diagnosed GD, antithyroid drugs for less than 3 months. Isolated PBMC RNA provided the starting material for the TCR library. These data also formed part of another study, on T cells in Graves' hyperthyroidism and ophthalmopathy.

This specimen was peripheral blood mononuclear cells (PBMCs), taken at new diagnosis, from a patient treated with antithyroid drugs. All receptors derive from a woman under 40 with Graves disease.

This clonotype has just a few counts. This could be a read error, since a much larger clone is one nucleotide away. This CDR3 fails to terminate in the conserved phenylalanine or tryptophan, so it likely reflects a read error. The chain employs TRBV20-1 and TRBJ1-5, with 8 bases that match TRBD1. The CDR3 runs 12 residues. V lost 6 bases and J lost 7; bases outside the gene matches: 5. CDR1 DFQATT and CDR2 SNEGSKA come from the germline V gene (reference sequence). The CDR3 here is CSAGQGGQPQHS. The CDR3 DNA reads TGCAGTGCCGGACAGGGTGGCCAGCCCCAGCATTCT.

This clonotype came up many times. The chain is built from TRBV18 and TRBJ1-1; TRBD1 might be the D (6 bases). Per germline, CDR1 KGHSH and CDR2 LQKENI. This CDR3 is built from 12 residues. V was shortened by 2 bases and J by 11 bases, with 12 bases between the two germline ends. CDR3 DNA: TGTGCCAGCTCACCAGGGGGCGAGAAGGCTTTCTTT. It encodes CASSPGGEKAFF.

This clonotype was recorded at least ten times. This chain uses TRBV9 with TRBJ1-1; 9 nucleotides line up with TRBD1. V trimming: 7 bases; J trimming: 3 bases; junction bases outside the gene matches: 7. From germline, CDR1 is SGDLS and CDR2 YYNGEE. The CDR3 is 14 residues long. The CDR3 coding sequence is TGTGCCAGCCGGGAGCGGGACAGGGACACTGAAGCTTTCTTT. This codes for CASRERDRDTEAFF.

The chain has TRBV6-2 or TRBV6-3 and TRBJ1-6; TRBD1 might be the D (6 bases). The CDR3 sequence is 14 residues long. Trimming shortened V by 5 bases and J by 6 bases, and 11 bases separated the two germline ends. CDR1 is MNHEY, CDR2 SVGEGT, per germline. CDR3 bases: TGTGCCAGCAGTCGAGGACAGCGTAATTCACCCCTCCACTTT. It specifies CASSRGQRNSPLHF.

This clonotype was picked up many times. The chain couples TRBV11-2 to TRBJ2-5, with TRBD2 as a possible D gene (5 bases). The length of the CDR3 is 12 residues. V was shortened by 3 bases and J by 9 bases, with 11 bases between the two germline ends. From germline, CDR1 is SGHAT and CDR2 FQNNGV. This CDR3 reads CASSFGQEAQYF. The DNA for the CDR3 is TGTGCCAGCAGCTTTGGCCAGGAGGCCCAGTACTTC.

This clonotype was found many times. This chain joins TRBV15 and TRBJ2-1; TRBD2 matches 9 bases. V dropped 9 bases and J dropped 1; count of bases not matched to a gene: 7. The CDR3 contains 15 residues. Germline V lookup: CDR1 LNHNV, CDR2 YYDKDF (reference sequence). CDR3 nucleotides: TGTGCCACTACGAATAGCGGGAGATCCTACAATGAGCAGTTCTTC. As protein: CATTNSGRSYNEQFF.

V and J are TRBV20-1 and TRBJ1-4; no clear D gene. The germline CDR1 and CDR2 sequences are DFQATT and SNEGSKA (reference sequence). The CDR3 is 11 residues long. This CDR3 is CSLSTNEKLFF. In DNA form, the CDR3 reads TGCAGCCTGTCAACTAATGAAAAACTGTTTTTT.

This clonotype was seen repeatedly, ten times or more. The chain has TRBV30 and TRBJ2-5; tentative D call: TRBD1 (5 bases). CDR1 is GTSNPN and CDR2 is SVGIG in the germline V gene (reference sequence). Trimming pared 5 bases from V and 0 bases from J, leaving 13 bases between. The length of the CDR3 is 14 residues. CDR3 nucleotide sequence: TGTGCCTGGCAAACCACAGGAGACCAAGAGACCCAGTACTTC. Its protein product is CAWQTTGDQETQYF.

This clonotype turned up a few times. The rearrangement uses TRBV11-2 and TRBJ2-2; 10 nucleotides align to TRBD2. CDR1 is SGHAT, CDR2 FQNNGV, per germline. This CDR3 comprises 17 residues. The J segment lost 5 bases and the V segment lost 5 bases, leaving 11 bases of the junction unmatched. CDR3 sequence reads: CASSPPSGRWPTGELFF. DNA for the CDR3: TGTGCCAGCAGCCCACCTAGCGGGAGATGGCCTACCGGGGAGCTGTTTTTT.

This clonotype has ten or more counts. The chain links TRBV28 to TRBJ2-7, with TRBD1 as a possible D gene (6 bases). Germline V gives CDR1 MDHEN, CDR2 SYDVKM. The length of the CDR3 is 16 residues. Trimming took off 4 bases at V and 1 base at J, with 17 bases between the two ends. The DNA for the CDR3 is TGTGCCAGCAGTTCTAAAGGGGGATATGGTTCCTACGAGCAGTACTTC. Translating it yields CASSSKGGYGSYEQYF.

This clonotype was seen repeatedly, ten times or more. The chain combines TRBV5-4 with TRBJ2-5; D is possibly TRBD2 (5 bases). V lost 0 bases, J lost 7 bases, and 10 bases lay in between. This CDR3 has 13 amino acids. Germline V lookup: CDR1 SGHNT, CDR2 YYREEE (reference sequence). Here the CDR3 DNA reads TGTGCCAGCAGCTTGGATAGCGTCGGGACCCAGTACTTC. Its translation: CASSLDSVGTQYF.

The table lists this clonotype with many counts. This chain links TRBV11-2 with TRBJ2-3; 7 bases map to TRBD1. Trimming took 5 bases from V and 5 from J; bases not matched to a gene: 4. This CDR3 comprises 13 residues. Germline loops: CDR1 SGHAT, CDR2 FQNNGV. In DNA, the CDR3 is TGTGCCAGCAGCCGACAGGGAAGAGATACGCAGTATTTT. Translating it yields CASSRQGRDTQYF.

This clonotype was recorded at least ten times. This chain uses TRBV12-3 or TRBV12-4 with TRBJ2-1; D ambiguous. The CDR3 length is 15 residues. V gave up 3 bases and J gave up 5 bases, with 14 bases separating them. In DNA, the CDR3 is TGTGCCAGCAGTTTTAGGGCTAGTAGTGACAATGAGCAGTTCTTC. Residues: CASSFRASSDNEQFF.

A few counts support this clonotype. The CDR3 here is CASSQDGIAAIYEQYF. DNA for the CDR3: TGCGCCAGCAGCCAAGATGGGATAGCGGCAATCTACGAGCAGTACTTC. The chain uses TRBV4-3 and TRBJ2-7, with a tentative D call TRBD2 (6 bases). V lost 0 bases and J lost 3, with 15 bases in between. Germline assignment: CDR1 LGHNA and CDR2 YSLEER. The CDR3 totals 16 residues.

This clonotype has more than one count but fewer than ten. The rearrangement uses TRBV15 and TRBJ2-7; D perhaps matches TRBD2 (5 bases). Trimming removed 5 bases from V and 0 bases from J, with 17 bases in between. Germline-derived CDR1 and CDR2 are LNHNV and YYDKDF (reference sequence). The CDR3 is made up of 16 amino acids. The CDR3 reads CATSYSSRGVSYEQYF. CDR3 coding DNA: TGTGCCACCAGCTATAGTTCTCGGGGAGTCTCCTACGAGCAGTACTTC.

Of note for this clonotype: A read error may produce the germline difference seen at one junction end. This chain joins TRBV18 and TRBJ2-5; no reliable D call. CDR1 and CDR2 (germline): KGHSH, LQKENI. This CDR3 is built from 12 residues. DNA of the CDR3: TGTGCCAGCTCAACACCCCAAGAGGCCCAGTACTTC. Protein: CASSTPQEAQYF.

This clonotype appeared many times. This chain connects TRBV13 to TRBJ2-3, with a possible D match to TRBD1 (6 bases). V lost 5 bases and J lost 2, with 14 bases in between. This CDR3 comprises 15 residues. The germline V gene has CDR1 PRHDT and CDR2 FYEKMQ (reference sequence). The CDR3 sequence: CASSPRQDNTDTQYF. DNA of the CDR3: TGTGCCAGCAGCCCCAGACAGGACAACACAGATACGCAGTATTTT.

This clonotype has a count of ten or more. The rearrangement uses TRBV3-1 and TRBJ2-3; 7 nucleotides agree with TRBD1. In germline, CDR1 is LGHDT, CDR2 YNNKEL (reference sequence). The ends lost 4 bases at V and 6 bases at J; junction bases unmatched: 4. The CDR3 sequence is 13 residues long. The CDR3, as DNA: TGTGCCAGCAGCCCAGGGGGAGATGATACGCAGTATTTT. Translated, it gives CASSPGGDDTQYF.

Remarks on this clonotype: The junction differs from germline at one of its ends, possibly a read error. This chain's CDR3 is CGARGGPLSETQYF. CDR3 coding DNA: TGCGGTGCTAGAGGGGGCCCCCTGAGTGAGACCCAGTACTTC. The V call is TRBV20-1, the J call TRBJ2-5; the match to TRBD1 covers 7 bases. Germline V gene lookup returns CDR1 DFQATT and CDR2 SNEGSKA (reference sequence). The CDR3 consists of 14 residues.

This clonotype was counted at least ten times. CDR3 in DNA: TGTGCCAGCAGCCATCGAGGCACGACAGGGGGAATTCAGCCCCAGCATTTT. Encoded protein: CASSHRGTTGGIQPQHF. This rearrangement joins TRBV3-1 to TRBJ1-5, with 9 bases identical to TRBD1. V was clipped by 3 bases and J by 6 bases; unmatched bases: 12. Germline-derived CDR1 and CDR2 are LGHDT and YNNKEL (reference sequence). The CDR3 contains 17 residues.

This clonotype has only a few counts. The rearrangement joins TRBV10-3 to TRBJ1-1; 7 positions match TRBD1. The CDR3 length is 15 residues. With V trimmed by 10 bases and J by 3 bases, 14 bases remained unmatched. CDR1 is ENHRY, CDR2 SYGVKD, per germline. The CDR3 here is CATLTDRKRHTEAFF. The CDR3 DNA sequence: TGTGCCACCCTCACGGACAGGAAAAGGCACACTGAAGCTTTCTTT.

The chain has TRBV3-1 and TRBJ2-2; tentatively, D is TRBD2 (6 bases). Germline assignment: CDR1 LGHDT and CDR2 YNNKEL (reference sequence). V lost 4 bases to trimming and J lost 6 bases, with 15 bases between them. This CDR3 is 15 amino acids long. Here the CDR3 DNA reads TGTGCCAGCAGCCTGAGGGAGGTTAACCCCGGGGAGCTGTTTTTT. Its protein product is CASSLREVNPGELFF. The complete variable domain, with remaining parts taken from reference TRBV3-1 and TRBJ2-2, reads DTAVSQTPKYLVTQMGNDKSIKCEQNLGHDTMYWYKQDSKKFLKIMFSYNNKELIINETVPNRFSPKSPDKAHLNLHINSLELGDSAVYFCASSLREVNPGELFFGEGSRLTVL.

With respect to this clonotype: This clone may be a read error of a much larger clone one base away. The rearrangement joins TRBV18 to TRBJ1-1; TRBD1 agrees at 10 bases. The CDR3 totals 19 residues. The germline V gene has CDR1 KGHSH and CDR2 LQKENI. CDR3 in DNA: TGTGCCAACTCACCTTACGCCCTGGGACAGGGGTCGGCGAACACTGAAGCTTTCTTT. Residues: CANSPYALGQGSANTEAFF.

This clonotype was detected a few times. The chain has TRBV7-6 and TRBJ1-5; D is possibly TRBD1 (6 bases). The CDR3 runs 15 residues. The V end was cut by 2 bases, the J end by 7 bases, with 15 bases between. CDR1 SGHVS and CDR2 FNYEAQ come from the germline V gene. CDR3 coding DNA: TGTGCCAGCAGCTTACAGGGGACTCAGGGCCAGCCCCAGCATTTT. Encoded protein: CASSLQGTQGQPQHF.

This clonotype was seen only a few times. The rearrangement links TRBV9 to TRBJ2-2, with TRBD2 as a possible D gene (5 bases). CDR1 and CDR2 (germline): SGDLS, YYNGEE. CDR3 length: 16 residues. V shed 1 base and J shed 8 bases, with 18 bases lying between them. CDR3 protein: CASSVSGLYGVGELFF. Here the CDR3 DNA reads TGTGCCAGCAGCGTATCAGGACTGTATGGCGTGGGGGAGCTGTTTTTT.

J is TRBJ2-7 and V is TRBV14; 8 bases are shared with TRBD2. CDR1 SGHDN and CDR2 FVKESK come from the germline V gene. This CDR3 is 16 amino acids long. V lost 3 bases and J lost 4; bases outside the gene matches: 11. This CDR3 is CASSHLHSGIIYEQYF. DNA of the CDR3: TGTGCCAGCAGCCACCTACATAGCGGGATAATTTACGAGCAGTACTTC.

This clonotype was recorded many times. This chain connects TRBV2 to TRBJ2-2; 8 positions agree with TRBD2. Trimming took 7 bases from V and 5 from J; bases not matched to a gene: 12. The CDR3 consists of 16 residues. Germline CDR1 SNHLY, CDR2 FYNNEI. In DNA, the CDR3 is TGTGCCAGCACCCTAGGAGGGACTAGAGGGACCGGGGAGCTGTTTTTT. This encodes CASTLGGTRGTGELFF. Looking up the rest from reference TRBV2 and TRBJ2-2 gives the full variable domain: EPEVTQTPSHQVTQMGQEVILRCVPISNHLYFYWYRQILGQKVEFLVSFYNNEISEKSEIFDDQFSVERPDGSNFTLKIRSTKLEDSAMYFCASTLGGTRGTGELFFGEGSRLTVL.

This clonotype came up many times. The genes are TRBV4-1 and TRBJ2-1; 8 bases match TRBD1. V was pared by 2 bases and J by 2 bases, with 11 bases of the junction left unmatched. Germline V gives CDR1 MGHRA, CDR2 YSYEKL. CDR3 length: 18 amino acids. CDR3 coding DNA: TGCGCCAGCAGCCAAATTTATCGGACAGGGAGCCCCTACAATGAGCAGTTCTTC. Its protein product is CASSQIYRTGSPYNEQFF.